This T cell receptor (beta chain) came from a study of cytomegalovirus exposure and HLA in healthy donors. V was pared by 3 bases and J by 5 bases, with 13 bases between. Germline-derived CDR1 and CDR2 are MDHEN and SYDVKM. The CDR3 covers 15 residues. The PCR employed 60 Vbeta primers together with 13 Jbeta primers. Assay used: immunoSEQ multiplex PCR; TCRdb lists only in-frame clones, some missing. The table lists approximately 170,000 clones, approximately 88% of them singletons, with roughly 1.2% in the top ten. V gene TRBV28 combines with J gene TRBJ2-2; D is perhaps TRBD1 (6 bases). The sequence was obtained from a boy younger than 10 in good health and CMV-seronegative. The material sequenced was PBMCs. DNA of the CDR3: TGTGCCAGCAGTTTTCAGGGGTTTGGGACCGGGGAGCTGTTTTTT. Protein sequence: CASSFQGFGTGELFF.